These 24 T cell receptor beta chains share one sample of origin, sequenced in a study of T cell responses to AZD1222 COVID-19 vaccine. TCRdb's copy holds only in-frame clones and misses some; the assay was immunoSEQ multiplex PCR. This sample carries about 140,000 clones, more than 90% of them seen once, and the ten largest clones take approximately 1.6%. Here the sequenced sample was peripheral blood, taken on day 0 of AZD1222 vaccination. These receptors came from an adult in good health.

This chain connects TRBV7-3 to TRBJ2-4; the match to TRBD2 covers 14 bases. Germline-derived CDR1 and CDR2 are SGHTA and FQGTGA. The CDR3 extends over 18 amino acids. Trimming at V came to 4 bases and at J to 5 bases, leaving 10 bases not matched to a gene. CDR3 bases: TGTGCCAGCAGCTCGCTTGGGACTAGCGGGAGCGGGCAAAACATTCAGTACTTC. It translates to CASSSLGTSGSGQNIQYF. Full variable domain (rest looked up from reference TRBV7-3 and TRBJ2-4): GAGVSQTPSNKVTEKGKYVELRCDPISGHTALYWYRQSLGQGPEFLIYFQGTGAADDSGLPNDRFFAVRPEGSVSTLKIQRTERGDSAVYLCASSSLGTSGSGQNIQYFGAGTRLSVL.

The rearrangement joins TRBV6-2 or TRBV6-3 to TRBJ2-7, with 10 bases identical to TRBD1. The CDR3 extends over 16 amino acids. The V gene's germline CDR1 is MNHEY and CDR2 SVGEGT. V shed 5 bases and J 6 bases; nucleotides not matched to a gene: 13. The CDR3: CASSKYGTGVLLEQYF. As DNA, the CDR3 is TGTGCCAGCAGTAAATACGGGACAGGGGTTCTCCTCGAGCAGTACTTC.

The rearrangement links TRBV6-6 to TRBJ2-1; the D call may be TRBD1 or TRBD2 (5 bases each). CDR3 size: 13 residues. The V gene's germline CDR1 is MNHNY and CDR2 SVGAGI (reference sequence). V was shortened by 5 bases and J by 7 bases, with 12 bases between the two germline ends. Here the CDR3 reads CASSARGGNEQFF. CDR3 bases: TGTGCCAGCAGTGCCCGTGGGGGTAATGAGCAGTTCTTC.

This rearrangement joins TRBV7-2 to TRBJ1-2; no clear D. Germline V lookup: CDR1 SGHTA, CDR2 FQGNSA. V lost 5 bases and J 3 bases, leaving 10 bases between the germline ends. This CDR3 has 13 residues. Here the CDR3 DNA reads TGTGCCAGCAGCCAGACAATGGACTATGGCTACACCTTC. Amino acid sequence: CASSQTMDYGYTF.

The V and J genes are TRBV3-1 (or the pseudogene TRBV3-2) and TRBJ2-2; maybe TRBD1 (6 bases). There are 15 residues in the CDR3. Trimming cost V 4 bases and J 3 bases, with 12 bases left between them. CDR1 and CDR2 from the germline V gene are LGHDT and YNNKEL (reference sequence). The CDR3 DNA is TGTGCCAGCAGCCCCCGGGACATTTACACCGGGGAGCTGTTTTTT. Protein product: CASSPRDIYTGELFF.

The table lists this clone with a count of one. The rearrangement links TRBV9 to TRBJ1-4, with D unclear. V lost 2 bases and J 8 bases, leaving 16 bases between the germline ends. Germline CDR1 is SGDLS and CDR2 is YYNGEE. This CDR3 spans 15 amino acids. The CDR3 loop reads CASSVSGSTLEKLFF. Here the CDR3 DNA reads TGTGCCAGCAGCGTCTCCGGGTCGACTCTAGAAAAACTGTTTTTT.

This rearrangement joins TRBV2 to TRBJ2-2, with D perhaps matching TRBD1 or TRBD2 (6 bases each). The ends were cut back, 9 bases at V and 6 bases at J, with 11 bases in the middle. The CDR3 runs to 12 residues. Germline lookup yields CDR1 SNHLY and CDR2 FYNNEI. The DNA of the CDR3 is TGTGCCAGTCGGGGGCGAGCCGGGGAGCTGTTTTTT. Its translation: CASRGRAGELFF.

The rearrangement links TRBV29-1 to TRBJ1-1; the match to TRBD1 covers 10 bases. CDR1 and CDR2 from the germline V gene are SQVTM and ANQGSEA. V was clipped by 1 base and J by 6 bases; unmatched bases: 5. The CDR3 covers 14 residues. The CDR3 loop is CSVEVGQGWSEAFF. CDR3 nucleotide sequence: TGCAGCGTTGAAGTGGGACAGGGGTGGTCTGAAGCTTTCTTT.

This chain uses TRBV11-3 with TRBJ2-5; D unclear. CDR3 length: 15 amino acids. The germline gives CDR1 SGHNT, CDR2 YENEEA. Trimming stripped 5 bases from V and 5 bases from J, with 18 bases between. The CDR3 protein is CASSARPASRETQYF. CDR3 coding DNA: TGTGCCAGCAGCGCCCGACCGGCCTCCCGTGAGACCCAGTACTTC.

There are a few counts of this clone. The chain carries TRBV7-6 and TRBJ1-3, with a possible D match to TRBD1 (5 bases). Per germline, CDR1 SGHVS and CDR2 FNYEAQ. The length of the CDR3 is 15 residues. V lost 5 bases to trimming and J lost 0 bases, with 11 bases between them. The CDR3 here is CASSRDPSSGNTIYF. The CDR3 DNA sequence: TGTGCCAGCAGCCGGGACCCGTCCTCTGGAAACACCATATATTTT. The entire variable domain, with the rest obtained from reference TRBV7-6 and TRBJ1-3, is as follows: GAGVSQSPRYKVTKRGQDVALRCDPISGHVSLYWYRQALGQGPEFLTYFNYEAQQDKSGLPNDRFSAERPEGSISTLTIQRTEQRDSAMYRCASSRDPSSGNTIYFGEGSWLTVV.

This clone was detected once. CDR3 protein: CASSVIVDLGDEQFF. CDR3 in DNA: TGTGCCAGCAGTGTGATCGTGGATTTGGGCGATGAGCAGTTCTTC. The chain has TRBV11-2 and TRBJ2-1; no firm D call. The CDR3 runs 15 residues. Looked up from germline, CDR1 is SGHAT and CDR2 is FQNNGV. The V and J ends lost 6 bases and 8 bases respectively, with 20 bases between them.

This clone was seen a few times. The chain couples TRBV6-5 to TRBJ1-1; the D gene is possibly TRBD1 (5 bases). Germline V gene data show CDR1 as MNHEY and CDR2 as SVGAGI. V dropped 2 bases and J dropped 2 bases, with 12 bases sitting between them. This CDR3 has 15 amino acids. CDR3 protein: CASSYTVGGNTEAFF. CDR3 nucleotides: TGTGCCAGCAGTTACACGGTCGGGGGTAACACTGAAGCTTTCTTT.

V usage is TRBV4-2 and J usage is TRBJ1-1; TRBD1 matches 9 bases. The CDR3 is 15 residues long. Germline values: CDR1 LGHNA, CDR2 YNFKEQ. V lost 3 bases, J lost 4 bases, and 6 bases stayed unmatched. The CDR3 spells CASSQDPTGGTEAFF. The CDR3 nucleotides read TGTGCCAGCAGCCAGGACCCGACAGGGGGCACTGAAGCTTTCTTT.

The V and J genes are TRBV7-2 and TRBJ1-5; TRBD1 matches at 10 bases. Germline CDR1 reads SGHTA; CDR2 reads FQGNSA. This CDR3 region has 14 residues. The V gene end was trimmed by 7 bases and the J gene end by 5 bases; junction bases not matched to a gene: 5. CDR3 sequence: CASTRGTGDQPQHF. The CDR3 DNA reads as TGTGCCAGCACCCGCGGGACAGGGGATCAGCCCCAGCATTTT.

The V and J genes are TRBV7-3 and TRBJ1-6; D not resolved. From germline, CDR1 is SGHTA and CDR2 FQGTGA. The CDR3 covers 18 residues. The V end was cut by 3 bases, the J end by 1 base, with 16 bases between. The CDR3: CASSFVRPSRSYNSPLHF. The CDR3 DNA reads as TGTGCCAGCAGCTTTGTAAGGCCCAGTCGATCCTATAATTCACCCCTCCACTTT.

This clone was seen a few times. The J gene is TRBJ2-7, the V gene TRBV3-1 (or the pseudogene TRBV3-2); TRBD2 matches at 11 bases. CDR3 size: 14 residues. V shed 4 bases and J 6 bases; nucleotides not matched to a gene: 5. Germline V gene sequence: CDR1 LGHDT, CDR2 YNNKEL (reference sequence). CDR3 nucleotides: TGTGCCAGCAGCCGTAGCGGGAGGGCGGGCGAGCAGTACTTC. It translates to CASSRSGRAGEQYF.

The V and J genes are TRBV20-1 and TRBJ1-6, with TRBD1 as a possible D gene (5 bases). Germline CDR1 and CDR2: DFQATT and SNEGSKA (reference sequence). CDR3 length: 15 residues. Trimming pared 3 bases from V and 5 bases from J, leaving 14 bases between. This chain's CDR3 is CSASSVQGDNSPLHF. CDR3 sequence (DNA): TGCAGTGCTAGTAGCGTTCAGGGAGATAATTCACCCCTCCACTTT.

This chain joins TRBV6-5 and TRBJ1-5, with a possible D match to TRBD1 (6 bases). Per the germline V gene, CDR1 is MNHEY and CDR2 is SVGAGI. The CDR3 runs 14 residues. Trimming pared 10 bases from V and 0 bases from J, leaving 13 bases between. The CDR3 DNA is TGTGCCACTTACAGGGATAATAGCAATCAGCCCCAGCATTTT. Translation gives CATYRDNSNQPQHF.

The chain is built from TRBV9 and TRBJ2-4; D uncertain. This CDR3 contains 13 residues. From germline, CDR1 is SGDLS and CDR2 YYNGEE. Trimming removed 3 bases at V and 11 bases at J, with 15 bases between. This CDR3 is CASSAETGWFQYF. The CDR3 nucleotides are TGTGCCAGCAGCGCTGAGACGGGCTGGTTTCAGTACTTC.

The chain links TRBV6-2 or TRBV6-3 to TRBJ2-1, with 8 bases fitting TRBD2. V was pared by 5 bases and J by 0 bases, with 3 bases of the junction left unmatched. Germline V gene data show CDR1 as MNHEY and CDR2 as SVGEGT. This CDR3 contains 15 residues. The CDR3 DNA reads TGTGCCAGCAGTAGAGCGGGAGCCTCCTACAATGAGCAGTTCTTC. Protein: CASSRAGASYNEQFF.

The V and J genes are TRBV7-2 and TRBJ2-1; 9 positions match TRBD1. The V and J ends lost 6 bases and 3 bases, in that order; junction bases with no gene match: 6. Germline V gene data show CDR1 as SGHTA and CDR2 as FQGNSA. This CDR3 region has 15 residues. DNA for the CDR3: TGTGCCAGCAGATCACCGGGACAGGGCTACAATGAGCAGTTCTTC. This codes for CASRSPGQGYNEQFF.

The chain uses TRBV28 and TRBJ1-2; tentative D call: TRBD1 (6 bases). The V gene's germline CDR1 is MDHEN and CDR2 SYDVKM. The CDR3 has 15 amino acids. V lost 7 bases and J 3 bases, leaving 18 bases between the germline ends. CDR3 sequence reads: CASTREQGWHYGYTF. DNA for the CDR3: TGTGCCAGCACACGAGAGCAGGGGTGGCACTATGGCTACACCTTC.

V and J are TRBV3-1 (or the pseudogene TRBV3-2) and TRBJ1-5; 7 nucleotides match TRBD1. In germline, CDR1 is LGHDT, CDR2 YNNKEL (reference sequence). V lost 0 bases to trimming and J lost 5 bases; unmatched junction nucleotides: 10. The CDR3 length is 17 residues. In DNA form, the CDR3 reads TGTGCCAGCAGCCAAGATCTGGGCAGGGGGGGCGATCAGCCCCAGCATTTT. As protein: CASSQDLGRGGDQPQHF.

The chain recombines TRBV7-3 with TRBJ2-5, with D perhaps TRBD1 (6 bases). This CDR3 contains 13 residues. V lost 5 bases to trimming and J lost 4 bases, with 11 bases between them. CDR1 is SGHTA and CDR2 is FQGTGA in the germline V gene. For the CDR3, the DNA is TGTGCCAGCAGCCCCACAGGGTCAGAGACCCAGTACTTC. Protein product: CASSPTGSETQYF.